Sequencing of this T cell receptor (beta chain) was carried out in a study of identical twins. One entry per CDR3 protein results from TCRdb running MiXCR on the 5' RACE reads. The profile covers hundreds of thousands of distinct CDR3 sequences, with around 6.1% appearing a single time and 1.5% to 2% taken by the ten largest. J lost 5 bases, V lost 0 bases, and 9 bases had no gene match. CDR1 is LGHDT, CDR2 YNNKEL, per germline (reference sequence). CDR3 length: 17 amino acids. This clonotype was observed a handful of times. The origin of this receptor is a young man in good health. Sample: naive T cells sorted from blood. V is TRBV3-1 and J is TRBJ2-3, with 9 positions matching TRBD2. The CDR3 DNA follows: TGTGCCAGCAGCCAAGATCTAGTAGCGGGAGTAGGAGATACGCAGTATTTT. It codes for CASSQDLVAGVGDTQYF.